Each of the 14 T cell receptor beta chains below was sequenced from the same sample in a study of cytomegalovirus exposure and HLA in healthy donors. Amplification used 60 Vbeta primers and 13 Jbeta primers. Method: immunoSEQ multiplex PCR; TCRdb's copy keeps in-frame clones and lacks some. The data contain some 200,000 clones, roughly 85% of them singletons. What was sequenced was PBMCs. These receptors were obtained from a man aged 18-30 years in good health and CMV-seronegative.

The chain has TRBV5-1 and TRBJ2-7; tentatively, D is TRBD2 (5 bases). The germline V gene encodes CDR1 SGHRS and CDR2 YFSETQ. This CDR3 region has 16 residues. The V and J ends lost 0 bases and 0 bases respectively, with 13 bases between them. The CDR3 bases are TGCGCCAGCAGCTTGGCTGGCGGGTTTAGCTCCTACGAGCAGTACTTC. Residues: CASSLAGGFSSYEQYF.

This chain links TRBV7-8 with TRBJ1-6, with no clear D. The germline V and J ends were trimmed by 3 bases and 0 bases, with 9 bases remaining between them. Germline V lookup: CDR1 SGHVS, CDR2 FQNEAQ. The CDR3 is 16 residues long. The DNA for the CDR3 is TGTGCCAGCAGCTTGCAAGCGGGCTCCTATAATTCACCCCTCCACTTT. Its protein product is CASSLQAGSYNSPLHF. Full variable domain (remainder filled in from reference TRBV7-8 and TRBJ1-6): GAGVSQSPRYKVAKRGQDVALRCDPISGHVSLFWYQQALGQGPEFLTYFQNEAQLDKSGLPSDRFFAERPEGSVSTLKIQRTQQEDSAVYLCASSLQAGSYNSPLHFGNGTRLTVT.

The rearrangement uses TRBV13 and TRBJ2-7, with 7 bases that match TRBD1. The trim removed 5 bases at V and 1 base at J, leaving 2 bases unmatched. Germline values: CDR1 PRHDT, CDR2 FYEKMQ (reference sequence). The CDR3 covers 13 residues. DNA of the CDR3: TGTGCCAGCAGCCACAGGGGATCCTACGAGCAGTACTTC. As protein: CASSHRGSYEQYF.

This chain uses TRBV6-5 with TRBJ1-1, with a possible D match to TRBD1 (6 bases). CDR3 length: 15 residues. V lost 6 bases and J 4 bases, leaving 18 bases between the germline ends. Germline-derived CDR1 and CDR2 are MNHEY and SVGAGI. The CDR3 sequence: CASRPLTGYLTEAFF. In DNA, the CDR3 is TGTGCCAGCAGGCCCCTAACAGGGTATCTCACTGAAGCTTTCTTT.

A single count supports this clone. The chain combines TRBV18 with TRBJ2-7; TRBD1 matches at 8 bases. V lost 0 bases and J lost 3; bases outside the gene matches: 4. CDR3 length: 15 residues. Germline V CDR1 and CDR2: KGHSH, LQKENI. CDR3 sequence reads: CASSPPDRAGYEQYF. The CDR3 coding sequence is TGTGCCAGCTCACCACCGGACAGGGCAGGCTACGAGCAGTACTTC.

This chain uses TRBV7-9 with TRBJ1-4; 9 bases are shared with TRBD1. The CDR3 loop spans 14 amino acids. Germline CDR1 reads SEHNR; CDR2 reads FQNEAQ (reference sequence). V was clipped by 3 bases and J by 5 bases; unmatched bases: 1. Here the CDR3 DNA reads TGTGCCAGCAGCTTTGGGACAGGGAATGAAAAACTGTTTTTT. This encodes CASSFGTGNEKLFF.

The chain employs TRBV7-2 and TRBJ1-2; D is unclear. This CDR3 is built from 15 residues. The V gene lost 5 bases and the J gene lost 5 bases, with 18 bases spanning the gap. Germline V gene lookup returns CDR1 SGHTA and CDR2 FQGNSA. The DNA for the CDR3 is TGTGCCAGCAGCGCCCAATCGGCAGGTCTATATGGCTACACCTTC. Translating it yields CASSAQSAGLYGYTF.

The chain uses TRBV7-9 and TRBJ2-2, with 9 bases identical to TRBD1. The CDR3 has 14 amino acids. V lost 4 bases to trimming and J lost 8 bases; unmatched junction nucleotides: 5. The germline gives CDR1 SEHNR, CDR2 FQNEAQ (reference sequence). CDR3 loop: CASSSDRGKGELFF. The CDR3 DNA follows: TGTGCCAGCAGCTCGGACAGGGGTAAAGGGGAGCTGTTTTTT.

The sample holds one count of this clone. The chain carries TRBV27 and TRBJ1-2, with 7 bases fitting TRBD1. CDR3 length: 15 residues. Trimming cost V 8 bases and J 8 bases; bases outside gene matches: 17. Germline V lookup: CDR1 MNHEY, CDR2 SMNVEV (reference sequence). CDR3 bases: TGTGCCAGCGCCTCAGACAGGGTCGAGTCCTGGGGCTACACCTTC. It specifies CASASDRVESWGYTF.

The chain combines TRBV4-3 with TRBJ2-1; maybe TRBD2 (6 bases). Trimming left V 0 bases short and J 1 base short, with 13 bases between. This CDR3 is built from 17 residues. Germline lookup yields CDR1 LGHNA and CDR2 YSLEER. DNA for the CDR3: TGCGCCAGCAGCCAAGACTTCTCCGGGAGTTCCTACAATGAGCAGTTCTTC. This codes for CASSQDFSGSSYNEQFF.

This clone was recorded once. The rearrangement uses TRBV6-1 and TRBJ1-1; the D is unclear. The CDR3 consists of 15 residues. From germline, CDR1 is MNHNS and CDR2 SASEGT. Trimming took off 2 bases at V and 3 bases at J, with 13 bases between the two ends. For the CDR3, the DNA is TGTGCCAGCAGTGAACCTCACCTTCGAGACACTGAAGCTTTCTTT. Translation: CASSEPHLRDTEAFF.

J is TRBJ1-5 and V is TRBV19; no firm D call. Germline CDR1 reads LNHDA; CDR2 reads SQIVND (reference sequence). The CDR3 loop spans 15 amino acids. V lost 0 bases, J lost 6 bases, and 12 bases lay in between. The CDR3 protein is CASSIDSTISQPQHF. In DNA, the CDR3 is TGTGCCAGTAGTATAGACAGTACGATCAGTCAGCCCCAGCATTTT.

This clone has just one count. The rearrangement uses TRBV5-6 and TRBJ2-1; 14 bases are a match to TRBD2. Germline lookup yields CDR1 SGHDT and CDR2 YYEEEE. CDR3 length equals 16 residues. The trim removed 0 bases at V and 7 bases at J, leaving 3 bases unmatched. The CDR3: CASSLVWTSGRNEQFF. The CDR3 coding sequence is TGTGCCAGCAGCTTGGTTTGGACTAGCGGGAGGAATGAGCAGTTCTTC. Looking up the rest from reference TRBV5-6 and TRBJ2-1 gives the full variable domain: DAGVTQSPTHLIKTRGQQVTLRCSPKSGHDTVSWYQQALGQGPQFIFQYYEEEERQRGNFPDRFSGHQFPNYSSELNVNALLLGDSALYLCASSLVWTSGRNEQFFGPGTRLTVL.

CDR3 residues: CASSSRQGAHSPLHF. CDR3 sequence (DNA): TGTGCCAGCAGTTCGAGACAGGGGGCCCATTCACCCCTCCACTTT. The V call is TRBV27, the J call TRBJ1-6; 10 bases are a match to TRBD1. The germline gives CDR1 MNHEY, CDR2 SMNVEV (reference sequence). With 4 bases clipped from V and 8 bases from J, the junction kept 5 bases outside the gene matches. The CDR3 extends over 15 amino acids.